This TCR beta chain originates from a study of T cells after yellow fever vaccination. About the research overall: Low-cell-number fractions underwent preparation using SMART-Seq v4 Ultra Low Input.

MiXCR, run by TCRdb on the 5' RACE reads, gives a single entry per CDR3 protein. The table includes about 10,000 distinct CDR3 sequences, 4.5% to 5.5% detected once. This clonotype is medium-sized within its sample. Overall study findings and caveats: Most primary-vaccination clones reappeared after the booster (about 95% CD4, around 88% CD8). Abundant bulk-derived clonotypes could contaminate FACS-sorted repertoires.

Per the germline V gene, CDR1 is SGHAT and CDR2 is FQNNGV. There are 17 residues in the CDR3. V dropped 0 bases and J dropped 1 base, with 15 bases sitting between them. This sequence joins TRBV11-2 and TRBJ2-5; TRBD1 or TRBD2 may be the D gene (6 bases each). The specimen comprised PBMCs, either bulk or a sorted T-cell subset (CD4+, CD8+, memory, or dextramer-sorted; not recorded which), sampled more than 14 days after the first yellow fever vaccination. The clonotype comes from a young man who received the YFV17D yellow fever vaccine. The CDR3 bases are TGTGCCAGCAGCTTAGATCGAGGGGGGCTATCCCAAGAGACCCAGTACTTC. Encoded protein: CASSLDRGGLSQETQYF.